This TCR beta chain was sequenced in a study of post-analysis software for immune sequencing data (dated by TCRdb to between 2014 and 2017). Describing the broader study: Disease courses on record covered relapsing-remitting, secondary progressive and progressive-relapsing multiple sclerosis, though some patients had no subtype annotation. The multiple sclerosis patient repertoires were compared with ten to eleven previously published healthy control repertoires from donors aged 6 to 25 years. A subset of samples was prepared in parallel using single-end sample barcoding, then pooled and co-amplified after Illumina adapter ligation.

Receptor amplification or capture employed PCR. The instrument was an Illumina HiSeq 2500. To reduce PCR and sequencing biases, unique molecular identifiers were built into the TCR beta cDNA libraries. Per 1 to 10 million input T cells, 500,000 or so cDNA molecules were obtained, such that each molecule approximated one T cell. The same protocol used for the earlier healthy control dataset was applied to prepare and sequence the patient libraries. Samples belonging to the same batch were prepared together, multiplexed and sequenced on a shared HiSeq lane. The published analysis was carried out like this. MIGEC handled the raw barcoded reads, throwing out single-read molecular identifier groups before consensus assembly and CDR3 extraction. Clonotype tables were post-analysed with VDJtools, normalizing diversity by down-sampling all datasets to the smallest sample size. To correct batch-related cross-sample contamination, repertoire overlap clustering matched CDR3 amino acid sequences but not nucleotide sequences. TCRdb reanalyzed the raw reads on its own, using fastp at Q25 for trimming and MiXCR for clone calling, and kept in-frame beta chains. Rows are unified per CDR3 protein, each entry keeping the most common DNA and genes. V and J calls and clone size were set by TCRdb, not the authors. Recorded for this sample are approximately 400,000 distinct CDR3 sequences; roughly 36% of them occurred a single time. 13% of the sample is held by the ten biggest clonotypes.

Results the study describes overall, beyond this receptor: The multiple sclerosis patient group was slightly younger than the control group. When samples were clustered directly using the F measure, samples prepared in the same batch co-clustered strongly, which prompted a batch-effect correction. Significantly higher frequencies in patients than in controls were found for roughly 5 TRBV segments, including TRBV5-6, TRBV5-1 and TRBV20-1. Normalized Chao1 diversity was significantly lower in multiple sclerosis patients than controls, suggesting substantial peripheral T-cell clonal expansion.

As concerns this clonotype: No antigen is known for it. No much larger clone exists at a distance of one base, and base qualities are not known.

Per the germline V gene, ENHRY is the CDR1 and SYGVKD is the CDR2. V is trimmed back by 4 bases and J by 4 bases, and the junction contains 7 bases that no gene match accounts for. The CDR3 starts with the cysteine, ends with the phenylalanine, and has 15 residues. CDR3 DNA only is kept here, 45 bases in frame from base 1. To demonstrate the VDJtools post-analysis software, the study profiled TCR beta repertoires from the peripheral blood of 13 young patients with multiple sclerosis. The multiple sclerosis patients were children and adolescents between roughly 6 and 16 years of age. The chain employs TRBV10-3 and TRBJ2-7, and TRBD1 aligns with 10 junction nucleotides. This sequence was found in a girl between 10 and 17 years old with multiple sclerosis. Sequencing was carried out using blood. The CDR3 region has the sequence CAISGPRDRGYEQYF. The sequenced DNA: TGTGCCATCAGTGGACCACGGGACAGGGGATACGAGCAGTACTTC.